This TCR beta chain appears in the sequencing data of a study of T cell responses to AZD1222 COVID-19 vaccine. In the case of this clone: What it binds is unknown.

Study-level points and caveats: Clonal diversity may have been underestimated in mostly white British donors.

Second doses that came at about 4 or about 12 weeks were put together. V shed 4 bases and J shed 0 bases, with 8 bases lying between them. The CDR3 sequence is 14 residues long. The V gene's germline CDR1 is LNHDA and CDR2 SQIVND (reference sequence). Profiling relied on immunoSEQ multiplex PCR, and the TCRdb table lists in-frame clones only, not all of them. This repertoire shows around 87,000 clones, 85% to 90% found once; its top ten account for more than 2%. The chain is built from TRBV19 and TRBJ2-3; a possible D gene is TRBD2 (5 bases). The origin of this receptor is an adult who received the AZD1222 COVID-19 vaccine. Material: peripheral blood, obtained 28 days after the second AZD1222 dose. The chain's CDR3 is CASSRRRSTDTQYF. Here the CDR3 DNA reads TGTGCCAGTAGTAGGCGGAGGAGCACAGATACGCAGTATTTT.